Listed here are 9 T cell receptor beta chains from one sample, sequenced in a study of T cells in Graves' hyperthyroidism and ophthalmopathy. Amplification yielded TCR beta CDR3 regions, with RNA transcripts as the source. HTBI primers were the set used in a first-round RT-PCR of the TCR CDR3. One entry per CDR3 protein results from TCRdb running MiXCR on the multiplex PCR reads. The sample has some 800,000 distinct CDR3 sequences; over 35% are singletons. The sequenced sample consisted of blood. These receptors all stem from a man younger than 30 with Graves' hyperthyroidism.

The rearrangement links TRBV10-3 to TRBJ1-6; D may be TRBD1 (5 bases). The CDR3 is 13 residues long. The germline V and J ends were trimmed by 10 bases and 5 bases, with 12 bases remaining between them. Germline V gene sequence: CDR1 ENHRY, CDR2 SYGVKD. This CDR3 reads CASGGQNNSPLHF. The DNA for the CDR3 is TGTGCCAGCGGGGGTCAGAATAATTCACCCCTCCACTTT.

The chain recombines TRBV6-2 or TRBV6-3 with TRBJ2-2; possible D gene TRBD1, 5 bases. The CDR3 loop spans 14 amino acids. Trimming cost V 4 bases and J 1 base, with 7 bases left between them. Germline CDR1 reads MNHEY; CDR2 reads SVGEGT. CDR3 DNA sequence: TGTGCCAGCAGTTGGACACGGAACACCGGGGAGCTGTTTTTT. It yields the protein CASSWTRNTGELFF.

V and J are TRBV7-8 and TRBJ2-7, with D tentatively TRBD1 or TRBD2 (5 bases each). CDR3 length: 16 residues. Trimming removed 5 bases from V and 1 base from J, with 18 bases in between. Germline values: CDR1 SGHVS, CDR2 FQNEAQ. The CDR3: CASSRSDRDPSYEQYF. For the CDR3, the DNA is TGTGCCAGCAGCCGGAGCGACCGGGACCCATCCTACGAGCAGTACTTC.

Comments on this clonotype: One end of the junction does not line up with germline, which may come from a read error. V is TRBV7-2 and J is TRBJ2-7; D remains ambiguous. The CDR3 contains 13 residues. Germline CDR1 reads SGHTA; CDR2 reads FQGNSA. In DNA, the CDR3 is TGCGCCAGCAGCCAAGAACAGATCTACGAGCAGTACTTC. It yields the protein CASSQEQIYEQYF.

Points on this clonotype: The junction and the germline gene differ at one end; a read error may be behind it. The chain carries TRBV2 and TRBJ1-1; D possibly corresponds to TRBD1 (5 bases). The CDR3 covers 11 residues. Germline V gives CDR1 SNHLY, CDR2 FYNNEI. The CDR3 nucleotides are TGTGCCGGCAGTGAATGGCAGGGAGGCCTCTTT. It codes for CAGSEWQGGLF.

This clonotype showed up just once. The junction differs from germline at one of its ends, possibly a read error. This chain's CDR3 is CASSLTGIRETQYF. The CDR3, as DNA: TGTGCTAGCAGCTTAACAGGGATTCGAGAGACCCAGTACTTC. The chain joins TRBV7-7 to TRBJ2-5; possibly TRBD1 for D (6 bases). This CDR3 comprises 14 residues. Germline assignment: CDR1 SSHAT and CDR2 FNYEAQ (reference sequence).

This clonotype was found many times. The chain's CDR3 is CASSSGTGIETQYF. In DNA form, the CDR3 reads TGTGCCAGCAGTTCGGGGACAGGGATCGAGACCCAGTACTTC. The gene calls are TRBV11-2 and TRBJ2-5; 9 bases agree with TRBD1. V shed 6 bases, J shed 5 bases, and the junction held 7 bases outside the gene matches. This CDR3 contains 14 residues. CDR1 is SGHAT, CDR2 FQNNGV, per germline.

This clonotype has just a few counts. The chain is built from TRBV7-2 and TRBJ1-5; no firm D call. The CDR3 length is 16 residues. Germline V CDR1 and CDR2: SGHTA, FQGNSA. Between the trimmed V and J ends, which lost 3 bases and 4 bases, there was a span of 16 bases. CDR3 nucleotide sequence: TGTGCCAGCAGCTTGATAGCCCATTTGGGAAATCAGCCCCAGCATTTT. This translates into CASSLIAHLGNQPQHF. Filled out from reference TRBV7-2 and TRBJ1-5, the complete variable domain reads GAGVSQSPSNKVTEKGKDVELRCDPISGHTALYWYRQSLGQGLEFLIYFQGNSAPDKSGLPSDRFSAERTGGSVSTLTIQRTQQEDSAVYLCASSLIAHLGNQPQHFGDGTRLSIL.

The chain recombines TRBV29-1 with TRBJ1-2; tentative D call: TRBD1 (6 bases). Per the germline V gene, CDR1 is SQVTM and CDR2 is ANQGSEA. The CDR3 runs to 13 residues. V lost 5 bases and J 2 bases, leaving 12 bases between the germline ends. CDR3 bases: TGCAGCGTTACAATGGACAGAAACTATGGCTACACCTTC. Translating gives CSVTMDRNYGYTF.